This TCR beta chain was retrieved from a study of shared clonotypes between healthy human individuals. The overall study: The cohort comprised a couple of women and a few men. Their ages spanned 18 to 49 years.

The study's findings and limits: Non-shared clonotypes were found to have lower generation probabilities than the clonotypes that were shared by all four of the sorted-subset donors.

This clone showed up just once. The antigen is undetermined. V dropped 0 bases and J dropped 6 bases, with 19 bases sitting between them. Germline V gene lookup returns CDR1 SGHRS and CDR2 YFSETQ. The CDR3 totals 16 residues. Generated by immunoSEQ multiplex PCR, the TCRdb table keeps only in-frame clones and is missing some. This sample has 600,000 to 750,000 clones, with around 91% found just once. The rearrangement uses TRBV5-1 and TRBJ2-7; a possible D gene is TRBD1 (6 bases). The sequencing input was memory CD8+ T cells from PBMCs. Subset here: CD45RO+ cells pooled with CCR7-negative TemRA cells. The receptor was isolated from a man between 18 and 35 years old in good health. Some clones in this sample may be carry-over from other donors' samples. CDR3 region: CASSLGGGGFGGEQYF. The DNA of the CDR3 is TGCGCCAGCAGCTTGGGAGGGGGTGGCTTCGGAGGCGAGCAGTACTTC.